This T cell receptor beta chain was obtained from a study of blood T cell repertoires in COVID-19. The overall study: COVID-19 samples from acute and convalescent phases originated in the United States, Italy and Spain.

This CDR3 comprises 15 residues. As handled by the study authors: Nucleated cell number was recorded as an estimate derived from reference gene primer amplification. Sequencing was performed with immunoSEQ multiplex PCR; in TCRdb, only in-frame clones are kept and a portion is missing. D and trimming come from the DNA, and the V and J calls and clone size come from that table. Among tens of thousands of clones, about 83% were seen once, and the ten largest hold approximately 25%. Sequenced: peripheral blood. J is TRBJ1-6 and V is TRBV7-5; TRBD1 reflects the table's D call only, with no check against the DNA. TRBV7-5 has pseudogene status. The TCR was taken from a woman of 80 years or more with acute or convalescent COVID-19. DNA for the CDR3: TGTGCCAGAAGCCCCGGCCCAGGGGCTTATTCACCCCTCCACTTT. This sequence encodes CARSPGPGAYSPLHF.